The rows below give T cell receptor beta chains drawn from one sample of a study of CD8 T cells in Susac syndrome. Each CDR3 protein gets one entry after TCRdb re-called the immunoSEQ multiplex PCR reads with MiXCR. Of about 18,000 distinct CDR3 sequences listed, roughly 96% are singletons. The sequenced material came from CD8+ T cells from PBMCs. These receptors were taken from a human donor in good health. CDR3s include the opening cysteine and the closing phenylalanine or tryptophan. The D gene is left open where the match is weak. Clone size is stated in some rows and not others, as once, few, many or a class when expanded.

TRBJ2-1	TRBV7-8	NA	NA	CASSLGVTHDEQFF	TGTGCCAGCAGCTTAGGGGTCACGCACGATGAGCAGTTCTTC
TRBJ2-1	TRBV12-3/TRBV12-4	NA	NA	CASTVGTLYNEQFF	TGTGCCAGCACCGTCGGGACTCTCTACAATGAGCAGTTCTTC
TRBJ1-3	TRBV2	NA	NA	CASSEEGADTIYF	TGTGCCAGCAGTGAAGAAGGGGCGGACACCATATATTTT
TRBJ1-4	TRBV7-9	TRBD1	NA	CASSPLWQGVEKLFF	TGTGCCAGCAGCCCACTTTGGCAGGGGGTTGAAAAACTGTTTTTT
TRBJ1-1	TRBV29-1	NA	NA	CSVGMENTEAFF	TGCAGCGTCGGGATGGAGAACACTGAAGCTTTCTTT
TRBJ1-1	TRBV7-9	NA	NA	CASSQDLVAYTEAFF	TGTGCCAGCAGCCAAGATTTGGTTGCGTACACTGAAGCTTTCTTT
TRBJ2-1	TRBV2	TRBD2	NA	CASSEGLAGWNEQFF	TGTGCCAGCAGTGAAGGGCTAGCGGGATGGAATGAGCAGTTCTTC
TRBJ1-2	TRBV29-1	TRBD1	NA	CSVDRGRSDGYTF	TGCAGCGTCGACAGGGGGCGTTCCGATGGCTACACCTTC
TRBJ2-1	TRBV2	NA	NA	CASSDYWVIYNEQFF	TGTGCCAGCAGTGATTATTGGGTGATTTACAATGAGCAGTTCTTC
TRBJ2-1	TRBV30	NA	NA	CALERREQFF	TGTGCCTTGGAGCGTCGTGAGCAGTTCTTC
TRBJ2-1	TRBV19	NA	NA	CASNQDSSSYNEQFF	TGTGCCAGTAACCAAGACAGTAGCTCCTACAATGAGCAGTTCTTC
TRBJ2-5	TRBV4-1	NA	NA	CASSQTISSQETQYF	TGCGCCAGCAGCCAAACCATCTCCAGTCAAGAGACCCAGTACTTC
TRBJ2-2	TRBV7-9	NA	NA	CAWSFANTGELFF	TGTGCCTGGTCCTTTGCTAACACCGGGGAGCTGTTTTTT
TRBJ2-7	TRBV27	TRBD1	NA	CASSLSTGAYEQYF	TGTGCCAGCAGTTTATCTACAGGGGCCTACGAGCAGTACTTC
TRBJ2-3	TRBV7-9	TRBD2	NA	CASSSRTAGGHTDTQYF	TGTGCCAGCAGCTCCCGAACGGCGGGAGGCCACACAGATACGCAGTATTTT
TRBJ2-1	TRBV19	TRBD2	NA	CASSIGTSGLYNEQFF	TGTGCCAGTAGTATTGGGACTAGCGGACTATACAATGAGCAGTTCTTC
TRBJ1-5	TRBV25-1	TRBD1	once	CASSVPSTGTNQPQHF	TGTGCCAGCAGTGTTCCCTCGACAGGGACCAATCAGCCCCAGCATTTT
TRBJ1-1	TRBV30	NA	NA	CAWSPPPGLDEAFF	TGTGCCTGGAGCCCGCCCCCAGGGTTGGATGAAGCTTTCTTT
TRBJ2-7	TRBV19	NA	NA	CASSVGFTYEQYF	TGTGCCAGTAGCGTGGGCTTCACCTACGAGCAGTACTTC
TRBJ2-1	TRBV29-1	TRBD2	NA	CSVENPGTSGRHNEQFF	TGCAGCGTTGAAAACCCCGGGACTAGCGGGAGACACAATGAGCAGTTCTTC
TRBJ2-7	TRBV7-9	TRBD2	NA	CASSQLAGGPHEQYF	TGTGCCAGCAGCCAACTAGCGGGAGGCCCCCACGAGCAGTACTTC
TRBJ2-1	TRBV7-9	NA	NA	CASSPGISEFF	TGTGCCAGCAGCCCTGGAATCAGCGAGTTCTTC
TRBJ2-2	TRBV7-9	TRBD2	NA	CASSPLDSTNLREGGELFF	TGTGCCAGCAGCCCACTCGACAGCACAAACCTCCGGGAGGGCGGGGAGCTGTTTTTT
TRBJ1-4	TRBV4-3	NA	NA	CASSPRQSEKLFF	TGCGCCAGCAGCCCACGACAAAGTGAAAAACTGTTTTTT
TRBJ2-4	TRBV4-2	NA	NA	CASSQGGGVENIQYF	TGTGCCAGCAGCCAAGGGGGAGGAGTGGAAAACATTCAGTACTTC
TRBJ2-3	TRBV11-2	NA	NA	CASSSGGRTDTQYF	TGTGCCAGCAGCTCAGGAGGCCGTACAGATACGCAGTATTTT
TRBJ2-1	TRBV27	TRBD2	NA	CASSFSGAYNEQFF	TGTGCCAGCAGTTTTAGCGGGGCTTACAATGAGCAGTTCTTC
TRBJ2-1	TRBV5-4	TRBD2	once	CASSLGLAGGNEQFF	TGTGCCAGCAGCTTGGGGCTAGCGGGGGGCAATGAGCAGTTCTTC
TRBJ1-5	TRBV19	NA	NA	CAGGSSWAGPQHF	TGTGCCGGAGGCTCTAGCTGGGCAGGGCCCCAGCATTTT
TRBJ1-1	TRBV7-9	TRBD1	NA	CASSFTGTGDENTEAFF	TGTGCCAGCAGCTTCACCGGGACAGGGGATGAAAACACTGAAGCTTTCTTT
TRBJ2-1	TRBV3-1	TRBD2	NA	CASSQDRLAGFYNEQFF	TGTGCCAGCAGCCAAGATCGGCTAGCGGGTTTTTACAATGAGCAGTTCTTC
TRBJ2-6	TRBV7-2	TRBD1	NA	CASSLLWTGWAGANVLTF	TGTGCCAGCAGCTTACTCTGGACAGGGTGGGCAGGGGCCAACGTCCTGACTTTC
TRBJ2-1	TRBV7-8	NA	NA	CASSPNKGAGRDEQFF	TGTGCCAGCAGCCCGAATAAAGGAGCGGGTAGGGATGAGCAGTTCTTC
TRBJ2-5	TRBV7-9	NA	NA	CASSFVRGFEETQYF	TGTGCCAGCAGCTTTGTGAGGGGGTTCGAGGAGACCCAGTACTTC
TRBJ2-6	TRBV28	NA	NA	CASSTSAIGANVLTF	TGTGCCAGCAGTACCTCCGCGATTGGGGCCAACGTCCTGACTTTC
TRBJ2-3	TRBV7-8	TRBD2	NA	CASSFSGVSLYTQYF	TGTGCCAGCAGCTTCAGCGGGGTCAGCCTCTATACGCAGTATTTT
TRBJ2-1	TRBV3-1	NA	once	CASSQDTPNERFF	TGTGCCAGCAGCCAAGATACGCCCAATGAGCGGTTCTTC
TRBJ2-1	TRBV28	TRBD2	NA	CASRIAGGTVEQFF	TGTGCCAGCAGAATAGCGGGAGGTACGGTGGAGCAGTTCTTC